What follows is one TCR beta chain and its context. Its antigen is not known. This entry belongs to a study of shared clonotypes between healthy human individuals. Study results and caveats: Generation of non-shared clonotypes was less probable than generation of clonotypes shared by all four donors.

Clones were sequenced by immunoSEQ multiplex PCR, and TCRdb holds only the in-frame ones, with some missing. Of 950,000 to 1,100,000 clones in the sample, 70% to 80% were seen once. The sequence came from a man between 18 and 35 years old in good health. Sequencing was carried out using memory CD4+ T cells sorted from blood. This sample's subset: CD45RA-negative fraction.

The CDR3 is CASSYRPVSSYEQYF. CDR3 in DNA: TGTGCCAGCAGTTACCGTCCCGTTAGCTCCTACGAGCAGTACTTC. The chain uses TRBV6-5 and TRBJ2-7; the D is unclear. With 2 bases removed from V and 0 bases from J, the gap between germline ends came to 11 bases. Germline assignment: CDR1 MNHEY and CDR2 SVGAGI. The CDR3 loop spans 15 amino acids.